This T cell receptor beta chain was retrieved from a study of CD8+ T cells in alopecia areata. Treatment described: oral pan-JAK inhibitor, 5-10 mg twice daily. Cell sorting was applied to PBMCs, and CD4+ and CD8+ T cells were collected. Germline V gene sequence: CDR1 SGHAT, CDR2 FQNNGV. This CDR3 spans 18 amino acids. V dropped 1 base and J dropped 3 bases, with 22 bases sitting between them. Investigators isolated RNA and reverse transcribed it into cDNA to act as the sequencing template. Here immunoSEQ multiplex PCR was the method, and the copy in TCRdb shows in-frame clones only, minus some. The top ten clones hold under 14% of a sample with 180,000 or so clones, less than 70% of them seen once.

This TCR was sampled from a human donor with alopecia areata. The chain carries TRBV11-2 and TRBJ2-7; D gene uncertain. Sequencing was performed on CD8+ T cells sorted from blood, taken at week 24, from a patient treated with tofacitinib. CDR3 nucleotide sequence: TGTGCCAGCAGCTTAGCCCTCTCTCGGAGAACTCAATTCTACGAGCAGTACTTC. Its translation is CASSLALSRRTQFYEQYF.